The TCR beta chain under discussion was sequenced for a study of brain metastases from non-small cell lung cancer. Method: immunoSEQ multiplex PCR; TCRdb's copy keeps in-frame clones and lacks some. Of over 2,500 clones in the sample, less than 90% were seen once. V gave up 1 base and J gave up 4 bases, with 14 bases separating them. Germline-derived CDR1 and CDR2 are LGHNA and YNFKEQ. This CDR3 has 16 residues. The TCR sequence derives from a donor over 35 with non-small cell lung cancer. Sequencing was performed on primary lung tumor tissue. The chain employs TRBV4-2 and TRBJ1-5; weak D call: TRBD1 (5 bases). CDR3 nucleotides: TGTGCCAGCAGCCAAGTTTCGACAGCGGGGAATCAGCCCCAGCATTTT. Protein product: CASSQVSTAGNQPQHF.